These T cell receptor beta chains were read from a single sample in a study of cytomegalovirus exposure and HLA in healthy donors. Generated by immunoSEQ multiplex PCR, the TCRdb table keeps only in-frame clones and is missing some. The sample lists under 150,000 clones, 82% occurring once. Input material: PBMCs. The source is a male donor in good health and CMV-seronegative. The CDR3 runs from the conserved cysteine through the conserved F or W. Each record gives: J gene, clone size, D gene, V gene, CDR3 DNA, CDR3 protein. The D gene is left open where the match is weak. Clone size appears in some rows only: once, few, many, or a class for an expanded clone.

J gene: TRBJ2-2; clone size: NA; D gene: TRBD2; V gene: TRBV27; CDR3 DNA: TGTGCCACGAGGAGCGGGAGTGGCGGGGAGCTGTTTTTT; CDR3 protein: CATRSGSGGELFF
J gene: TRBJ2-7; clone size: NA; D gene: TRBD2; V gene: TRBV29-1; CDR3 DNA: TGCAGCGTTTTATTAGTGACGGGAGGAAGAAACTCCTACGAGCAGTACTTC; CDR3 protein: CSVLLVTGGRNSYEQYF
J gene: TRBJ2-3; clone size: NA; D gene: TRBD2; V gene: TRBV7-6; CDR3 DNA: TGTGCCAGCAGCTTAGTGGAAGCGGGGGGGACAGATACGCAGTATTTT; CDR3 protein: CASSLVEAGGTDTQYF
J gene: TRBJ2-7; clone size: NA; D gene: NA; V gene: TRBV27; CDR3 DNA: TGTGCCAGCAGTTTGTCTCCGGTATACGAGCAGTACTTC; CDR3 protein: CASSLSPVYEQYF
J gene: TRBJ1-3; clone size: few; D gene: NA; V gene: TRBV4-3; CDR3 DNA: TGCGCCAGCAGCCAAGACGCTAACTCTGGAAACACCATATATTTT; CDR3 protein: CASSQDANSGNTIYF
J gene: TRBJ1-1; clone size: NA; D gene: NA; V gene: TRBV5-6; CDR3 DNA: TGTGCCAGCAGCTTAGGACCGGGGGTAGGGGCCCGAACTGAAGCTTTCTTT; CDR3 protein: CASSLGPGVGARTEAFF
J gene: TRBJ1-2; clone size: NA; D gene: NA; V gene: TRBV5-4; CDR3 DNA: TGTGCCAGCAGCTTGGGTGGAGGGAGCTATGGCTACACCTTC; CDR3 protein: CASSLGGGSYGYTF
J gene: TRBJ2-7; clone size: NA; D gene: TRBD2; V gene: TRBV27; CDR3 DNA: TGTGCCAGCAGTTTAAGGTGGGCTAGCGGGAGGACCGACTACGAGCAGTACTTC; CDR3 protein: CASSLRWASGRTDYEQYF
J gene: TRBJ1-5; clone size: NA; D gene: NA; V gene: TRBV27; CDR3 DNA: TGTGCCAGCAGTTTAGTCGGTCAGCCCCAGCATTTT; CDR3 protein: CASSLVGQPQHF
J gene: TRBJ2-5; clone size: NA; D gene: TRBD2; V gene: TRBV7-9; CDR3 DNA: TGTGCCAGCAGCCCAGCGGGAGGCAGACAAGAGACCCAGTACTTC; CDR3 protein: CASSPAGGRQETQYF
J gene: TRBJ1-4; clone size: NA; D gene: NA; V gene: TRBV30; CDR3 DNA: TGTGCCTGCGCGTTAGGGGGACCTAATGAAAAACTGTTTTTT; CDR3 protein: CACALGGPNEKLFF
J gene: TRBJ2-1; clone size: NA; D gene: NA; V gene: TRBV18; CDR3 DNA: TGTGCCAGCTCCCTCGAGGGAGTTGGGGATGAGCAGTTCTTC; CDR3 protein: CASSLEGVGDEQFF
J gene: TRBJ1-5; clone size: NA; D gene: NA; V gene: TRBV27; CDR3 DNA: TGTGCCAGCAGTTTATCTGAGGAGACGCAGCCCCAGCATTTT; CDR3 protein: CASSLSEETQPQHF
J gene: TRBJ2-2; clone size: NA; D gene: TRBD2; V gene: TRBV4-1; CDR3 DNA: TGCGCCAGTCATGGACTAGCGGAGAACACCGGGGAGCTGTTTTTT; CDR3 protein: CASHGLAENTGELFF
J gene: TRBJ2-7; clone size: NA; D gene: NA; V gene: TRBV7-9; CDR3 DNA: TGTGCCAGCAGCTATACAGGGAACCACGAGCAGTACTTC; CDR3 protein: CASSYTGNHEQYF
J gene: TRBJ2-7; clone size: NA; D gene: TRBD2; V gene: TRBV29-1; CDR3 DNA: TGCAGCGTAGACTCCGGGACTAGTGTGAATTACGAGCAGTACTTC; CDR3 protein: CSVDSGTSVNYEQYF
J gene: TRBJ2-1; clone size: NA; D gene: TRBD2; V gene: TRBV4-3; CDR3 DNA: TGCGCCAGCAGCCGCCTTAGCGGGAACTACAATGAGCAGTTCTTC; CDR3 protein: CASSRLSGNYNEQFF
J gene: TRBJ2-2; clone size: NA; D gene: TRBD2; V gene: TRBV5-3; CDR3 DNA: TGTGCCAGAAGCACGGGACTAGCGGAGATTATAAACACCGGGGAGCTGTTTTTT; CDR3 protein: CARSTGLAEIINTGELFF
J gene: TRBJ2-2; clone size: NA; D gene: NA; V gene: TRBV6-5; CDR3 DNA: TGTGCCAGCAGTTACGGGGGCAATCTAATCAGGGAGCTGTTTTTT; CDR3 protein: CASSYGGNLIRELFF
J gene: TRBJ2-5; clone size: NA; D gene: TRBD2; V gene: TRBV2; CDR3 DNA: TGTGCCAGCAAGGGGCTAGCGGGAGTGGGGGAGACCCAGTACTTC; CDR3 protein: CASKGLAGVGETQYF
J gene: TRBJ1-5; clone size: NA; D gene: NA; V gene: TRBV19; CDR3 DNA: TGTGCCAGTAGTATCTTTGACTCCCGTCAGCCCCAGCATTTT; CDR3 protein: CASSIFDSRQPQHF
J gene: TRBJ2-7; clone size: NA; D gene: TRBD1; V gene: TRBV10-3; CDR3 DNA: TGTGCCATCAGGGACAGGACGAGCGAGATGGAGCAGTACTTC; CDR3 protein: CAIRDRTSEMEQYF
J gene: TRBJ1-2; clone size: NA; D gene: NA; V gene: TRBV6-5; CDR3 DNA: TGTGCCAGCAGTTATGGCGACGGAACCGAGGGCTATGGCTACACCTTC; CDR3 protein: CASSYGDGTEGYGYTF
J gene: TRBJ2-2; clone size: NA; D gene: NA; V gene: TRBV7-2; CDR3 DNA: TGTGCCAGCAGCTTAGGAGGGTATAACACCGGGGAGCTGTTTTTT; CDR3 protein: CASSLGGYNTGELFF
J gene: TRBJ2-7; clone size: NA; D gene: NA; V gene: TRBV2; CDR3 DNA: TGTGCCAGCAGTGAAGCCTCCGACAGTTACTACGAGCAGTACTTC; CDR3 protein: CASSEASDSYYEQYF
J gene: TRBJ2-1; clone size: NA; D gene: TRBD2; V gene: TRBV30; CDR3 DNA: TGTGCCTGGAGTACCGGACTAGCCAGCTCCTACAATGAGCAGTTCTTC; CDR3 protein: CAWSTGLASSYNEQFF
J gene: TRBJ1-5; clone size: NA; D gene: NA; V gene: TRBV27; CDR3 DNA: TGTGCCAGCAATCACCCAAGCCAGCCCCAGCATTTT; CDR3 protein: CASNHPSQPQHF
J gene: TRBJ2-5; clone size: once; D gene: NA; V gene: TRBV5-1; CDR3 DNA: TGCGCCAGCGGGAGTGAGGTGACCCAGTACTTC; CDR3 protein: CASGSEVTQYF
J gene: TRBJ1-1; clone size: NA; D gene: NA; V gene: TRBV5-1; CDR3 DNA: TGCGCCAGCAGCCCAGACAGAGTGAACACTGAAGCTTTCTTT; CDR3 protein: CASSPDRVNTEAFF
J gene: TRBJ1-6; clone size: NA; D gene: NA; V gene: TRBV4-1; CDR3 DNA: TGCGCCAGCAGCCTTGAGAGGCCGATACAGGGATTAGCCCTCCACTTT; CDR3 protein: CASSLERPIQGLALHF
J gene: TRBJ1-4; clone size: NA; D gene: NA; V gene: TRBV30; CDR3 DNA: TGTGCCTGGAGTGACCTGACAGGCCTTAATGAAAAACTGTTTTTT; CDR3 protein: CAWSDLTGLNEKLFF
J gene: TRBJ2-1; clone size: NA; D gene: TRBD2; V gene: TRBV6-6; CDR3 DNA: TGTGCCAGCAGAGGGACTAGCGGGAGGGTGGATGAGCAGTTCTTC; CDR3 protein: CASRGTSGRVDEQFF
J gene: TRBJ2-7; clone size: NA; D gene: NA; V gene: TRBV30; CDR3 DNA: TGTGCCTGGAGTGTACCGGGAGAGCAGTACTTC; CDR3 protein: CAWSVPGEQYF
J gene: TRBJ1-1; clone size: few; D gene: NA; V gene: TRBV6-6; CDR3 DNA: TGTGCCAGCAGTTCCAGGGGTATCTCTGAAGCTTTCTTT; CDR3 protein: CASSSRGISEAFF
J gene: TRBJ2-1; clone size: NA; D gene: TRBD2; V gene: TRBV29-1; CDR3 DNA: TGCAGCGTTCGCCTAGCGGGGGCTAATGAGCAGTTCTTC; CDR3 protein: CSVRLAGANEQFF
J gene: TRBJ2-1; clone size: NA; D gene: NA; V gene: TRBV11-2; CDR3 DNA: TGTGCCAGCAGCTTAGAACCCTTCGGTGAGCAGTTCTTC; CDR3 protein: CASSLEPFGEQFF
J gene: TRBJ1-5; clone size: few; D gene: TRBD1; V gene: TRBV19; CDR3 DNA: TGTGCCACCTCCTGGGGGAACAGGGGCGGCAATCAGCCCCAGCATTTT; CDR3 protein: CATSWGNRGGNQPQHF
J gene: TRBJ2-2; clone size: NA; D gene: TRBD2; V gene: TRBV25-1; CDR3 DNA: TGTGCCAGCACCGGGAGGGTGAACACCGGGGAGCTGTTTTTT; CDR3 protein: CASTGRVNTGELFF
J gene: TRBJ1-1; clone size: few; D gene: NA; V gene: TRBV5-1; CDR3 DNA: TGCGCCAGCAGCGGGGACACCAACACTGAAGCTTTCTTT; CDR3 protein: CASSGDTNTEAFF
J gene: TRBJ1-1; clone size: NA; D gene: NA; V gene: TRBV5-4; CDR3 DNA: TGTGCCAGCAGAAAGACGAGGGGGACCACTGAAGCTTTCTTT; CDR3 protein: CASRKTRGTTEAFF
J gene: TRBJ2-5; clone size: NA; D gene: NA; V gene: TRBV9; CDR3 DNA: TGTGCCAGCAGCGTCAGCTCGGGGGGCGCCGCTGGCTCCGAGACCCAGTACTTC; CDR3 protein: CASSVSSGGAAGSETQYF
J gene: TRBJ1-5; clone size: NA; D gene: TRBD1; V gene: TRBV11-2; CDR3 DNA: TGTGCCAGCAGCTGGGGACAGGGCAACAATCAGCCCCAGCATTTT; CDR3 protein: CASSWGQGNNQPQHF
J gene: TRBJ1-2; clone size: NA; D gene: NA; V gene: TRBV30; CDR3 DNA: TGTGCCTGGACCCATAACTATGGCTACACCTTC; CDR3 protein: CAWTHNYGYTF
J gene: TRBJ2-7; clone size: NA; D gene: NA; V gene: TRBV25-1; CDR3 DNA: TGTGCCAGCAGTGGGCTGGAGACCTACGAGCAGTACTTC; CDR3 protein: CASSGLETYEQYF
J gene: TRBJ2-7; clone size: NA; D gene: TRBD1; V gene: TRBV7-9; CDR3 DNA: TGTGCCAGCAGCCGTTCCCTTTCCGGACAGGGGGCCTACGAGCAGTACTTC; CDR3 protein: CASSRSLSGQGAYEQYF
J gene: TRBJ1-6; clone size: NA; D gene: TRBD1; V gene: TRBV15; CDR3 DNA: TGTGCCACCAGCTCCCACCGGGACAGTTCTTCACCCCTCCACTTT; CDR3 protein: CATSSHRDSSSPLHF
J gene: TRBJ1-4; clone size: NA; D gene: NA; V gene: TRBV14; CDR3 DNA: TGTGCCAGCAGCCAAGCCAGGGAGGGGGAAAAACTGTTTTTT; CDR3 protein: CASSQAREGEKLFF
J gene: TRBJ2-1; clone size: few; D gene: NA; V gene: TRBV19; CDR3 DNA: TGTGCCAGTAGTCGTGGTGAGCGGAGCTCCTACAATGAGCAGTTCTTC; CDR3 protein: CASSRGERSSYNEQFF